Listed here is a single TCR beta chain. The authors prepared UMI-labeled TRB cDNA libraries by 5' RACE. TCRdb reprocessed the 5' RACE reads and stores each CDR3 protein as one record, lacking DNA. In total, the table holds tens of thousands of distinct CDR3 sequences. The data are from a study of CXCR3-negative and CXCR3-positive naive CD8 T cells. CDR3 length: 15 residues. Per the germline V gene, CDR1 is LGHDT and CDR2 is YNNKEL (reference sequence). V and J are TRBV3-1 and TRBJ1-5; the TCRdb call, TRBD1, lacks DNA for checking. Sequenced material: naive CXCR3- CD8+ T cells from blood. The subset here: CD45RO-CCR7+CD27+CD95- naive CD8+ T cells lacking CXCR3 (TNR3-). The receptor's source is a human donor in good health. Some clones in this sample may be carry-over from other donors' samples. CDR3 sequence reads: CASSQTPGSNQPQHF.